This TCR beta chain was captured in a study of cytomegalovirus exposure and HLA in healthy donors. Germline assignment: CDR1 ENHRY and CDR2 SYGVKD. This CDR3 contains 15 residues. V lost 7 bases, J lost 5 bases, and 10 bases stayed unmatched. Assay: immunoSEQ multiplex PCR; the TCRdb copy retains only in-frame clones and omits some. The sample carries 150,000 or so clones, 85% to 90% recorded once. This TCR was recovered from a human donor in good health. This chain connects TRBV10-3 to TRBJ1-2, with TRBD1 matching over 10 bases. The source material was PBMCs. The CDR3: CAINPGTGVRYGYTF. Written as DNA, the CDR3 is TGTGCCATCAACCCCGGGACAGGGGTTAGGTATGGCTACACCTTC.